This T cell receptor beta chain was identified in a study of T cell changes during pregnancy in multiple sclerosis. This clone was counted only a few times. Additional DNA sequences in this sample encode the identical CDR3. Germline values: CDR1 SGDLS, CDR2 YYNGEE. The CDR3 runs 14 residues. The germline V and J ends were trimmed by 0 bases and 7 bases, with 14 bases remaining between them. The protocol was immunoSEQ multiplex PCR, while the TCRdb copy is restricted to in-frame clones and leaves out a portion. The table has about 46,000 clones, almost 95% seen once; the top ten hold about 4.5%. The receptor was isolated from a female donor with multiple sclerosis, enrolled in a pregnancy study. The V call is TRBV9, the J call TRBJ2-7, with TRBD1 as a possible D gene (5 bases). Sample: CD8+ T cells from peripheral blood mononuclear cells, taken in the first trimester of pregnancy. The CDR3 DNA follows: TGTGCCAGCAGCGTAGCATATAGGGGTGGGGAGCAGTACTTC. This translates into CASSVAYRGGEQYF.